The clone carrying this T cell receptor beta chain was found many times. Trimming took 4 bases from V and 10 from J, leaving 11 bases between them. CDR3 length: 13 residues. The record originates from a study of neurological immune-mediated disorders. About the research overall: Secondary progressive disease was present in 3, and relapsing-remitting disease in about 30, of the approximately 35 multiple sclerosis patients.

TCRdb fed the 5' RACE reads into MiXCR, producing one record per CDR3 protein. The data contain about 120,000 distinct CDR3 sequences, more than 2.5% of them singletons. Material for sequencing was PBMCs. This TCR came from a woman younger than 45 with multiple sclerosis. This chain links TRBV12-3 or TRBV12-4 with TRBJ1-6; D not certain. CDR3: CASSWTMGSPLHF. The CDR3 coding sequence is TGTGCCAGCAGTTGGACTATGGGATCACCCCTCCACTTT.